Listed here are 8 T cell receptor beta chains from one sample, sequenced in a study of blood T cell repertoires in COVID-19. Using immunoSEQ multiplex PCR, the repertoire was profiled, and TCRdb retains in-frame clones only, with some absent. The sample includes 130,000 to 150,000 clones, about nine tenths seen only once; the top ten take about 2%. Sample: peripheral blood. The receptors here all came from a human donor in a cohort sampled during active COVID-19.

The chain joins TRBV3-1 (or the pseudogene TRBV3-2) to TRBJ1-4; D may be TRBD1 (6 bases). This CDR3 comprises 16 residues. Trimming cost V 3 bases and J 4 bases, with 15 bases left between them. Germline values: CDR1 LGHDT, CDR2 YNNKEL (reference sequence). The CDR3 DNA sequence: TGTGCCAGCAGCCAGTCAGACAGGCTTAATAATGAAAAACTGTTTTTT. This translates into CASSQSDRLNNEKLFF.

V and J are TRBV2 and TRBJ1-5; the D is unclear. This CDR3 is 13 amino acids long. V shed 6 bases and J shed 2 bases, with 8 bases lying between them. Germline CDR1 is SNHLY and CDR2 is FYNNEI. In nucleotides, the CDR3 is TGTGCCAGCAGACTGTTCGGCAATCAGCCCCAGCATTTT. Encoded protein: CASRLFGNQPQHF.

The rearrangement uses TRBV4-1 and TRBJ2-1; weak D call: TRBD1 (5 bases). Germline V lookup: CDR1 MGHRA, CDR2 YSYEKL. The germline V and J ends were trimmed by 1 base and 3 bases, with 10 bases remaining between them. This CDR3 has 15 residues. This chain's CDR3 is CASSQVGQGYNEQFF. Here the CDR3 DNA reads TGCGCCAGCAGCCAAGTTGGTCAGGGCTACAATGAGCAGTTCTTC.

The V and J genes are TRBV28 and TRBJ1-2, with TRBD1 identical over 7 bases. The J segment lost 8 bases and the V segment lost 5 bases, leaving 17 bases of the junction unmatched. The germline CDR1 and CDR2 sequences are MDHEN and SYDVKM. This CDR3 spans 16 amino acids. CDR3 loop: CASSRTLRTGSGGYTF. CDR3 DNA sequence: TGTGCCAGCAGTCGCACCCTTCGGACAGGTTCGGGCGGCTACACCTTC.

This clone showed up just once. The V and J genes are TRBV13 and TRBJ2-7, with a possible D match to TRBD1 (5 bases). V dropped 4 bases and J dropped 3 bases, with 7 bases sitting between them. This CDR3 is built from 12 residues. Per germline, CDR1 PRHDT and CDR2 FYEKMQ (reference sequence). CDR3 sequence (DNA): TGTGCCAGCAGCTCGCAGGGCTACGAGCAGTACTTC. This sequence encodes CASSSQGYEQYF.

V usage is TRBV11-3 and J usage is TRBJ2-1; D uncertain. The CDR3 is made up of 16 amino acids. Between the trimmed V and J ends, which lost 5 bases and 2 bases, there was a span of 16 bases. Germline CDR1 SGHNT, CDR2 YENEEA. CDR3 amino acids: CASSPGSVVAYNEQFF. The CDR3 bases are TGTGCCAGCAGCCCAGGTTCGGTAGTCGCCTACAATGAGCAGTTCTTC.

This chain joins TRBV27 and TRBJ2-1, with 15 bases that match TRBD2. V lost 10 bases and J lost 0; bases outside the gene matches: 7. CDR1 and CDR2 from the germline V gene are MNHEY and SMNVEV (reference sequence). This CDR3 is built from 17 residues. In nucleotides, the CDR3 is TGTGCCACCGCCCGGACTAGCGGGGGGGGCTCCTACAATGAGCAGTTCTTC. Amino acid sequence: CATARTSGGGSYNEQFF.

The J gene is TRBJ2-3, the V gene TRBV11-3; D is uncertain. This CDR3 region has 13 residues. Looked up from germline, CDR1 is SGHNT and CDR2 is YENEEA. Trimming removed 4 bases at V and 10 bases at J, with 15 bases between. The CDR3 loop is CASSSVLASAQYF. The CDR3 DNA reads as TGTGCCAGCAGCTCGGTTCTCGCCTCGGCGCAGTATTTT.